Below are 19 T cell receptor beta chains sequenced from a single sample in a study of OX40 agonist ivuxolimab in advanced cancers. Assay: immunoSEQ multiplex PCR; the TCRdb copy retains only in-frame clones and omits some. This table has some 80,000 clones, 70% to 90% appearing once. The input for sequencing was CD4+ or CD8+ T cells sorted from blood, taken in a trial of the OX40 agonist ivuxolimab. The receptors were sampled from an adult with an advanced solid tumor such as melanoma, head and neck, liver or kidney cancer.

The chain carries TRBV2 and TRBJ1-2; 9 positions agree with TRBD1. CDR1 is SNHLY, CDR2 FYNNEI, per germline. Trimming took 6 bases from V and 7 from J; bases not matched to a gene: 6. This CDR3 region has 13 residues. The CDR3 protein is CASRRTGEVGYTF. The CDR3 coding sequence is TGTGCCAGCAGGCGGACAGGGGAGGTTGGCTACACCTTC.

The chain recombines TRBV6-5 with TRBJ2-1; the D gene is possibly TRBD1 (7 bases). The V gene's germline CDR1 is MNHEY and CDR2 SVGAGI. Trimming stripped 4 bases from V and 6 bases from J, with 19 bases between. The CDR3 contains 16 residues. The CDR3 protein is CASSSDRSGGGNEQFF. As DNA, the CDR3 is TGTGCCAGCAGTTCGGACAGGTCCGGGGGCGGCAATGAGCAGTTCTTC.

This clone was recorded only once. The chain employs TRBV7-2 and TRBJ2-1; TRBD2 matches 9 bases. CDR1 is SGHTA, CDR2 FQGNSA, per germline. The CDR3 sequence is 15 residues long. V dropped 5 bases and J dropped 1; count of bases not matched to a gene: 3. The CDR3 nucleotides read TGTGCCAGCAGCGTCACTAGCGGGTCCTACAATGAGCAGTTCTTC. Translation: CASSVTSGSYNEQFF.

The chain recombines TRBV6-6 with TRBJ2-7, with D perhaps matching TRBD2 (6 bases). CDR1 is MNHNY and CDR2 is SVGAGI in the germline V gene (reference sequence). The length of the CDR3 is 14 residues. Trimming left V 8 bases short and J 3 bases short, with 17 bases between. CDR3 sequence reads: CASGRGTWDYEQYF. DNA for the CDR3: TGTGCCAGCGGCCGTGGGACTTGGGACTACGAGCAGTACTTC.

The chain carries TRBV27 and TRBJ2-7; 10 positions agree with TRBD1. This CDR3 is built from 15 residues. V trimming: 4 bases; J trimming: 3 bases; junction bases outside the gene matches: 6. Germline values: CDR1 MNHEY, CDR2 SMNVEV (reference sequence). CDR3 loop: CASSSTGQGIYEQYF. CDR3 in DNA: TGTGCCAGCAGTTCTACGGGACAGGGGATCTACGAGCAGTACTTC.

This clone was observed once. The gene calls are TRBV28 and TRBJ2-7; the D is unclear. The CDR3 consists of 12 residues. From germline, CDR1 is MDHEN and CDR2 SYDVKM. Trimming took off 3 bases at V and 4 bases at J, with 7 bases between the two ends. The CDR3 DNA is TGTGCCAGCAGTTTCTCGACGTACGAGCAGTACTTC. Translated: CASSFSTYEQYF. The whole variable domain, filled in from reference TRBV28 and TRBJ2-7, reads DVKVTQSSRYLVKRTGEKVFLECVQDMDHENMFWYRQDPGLGLRLIYFSYDVKMKEKGDIPEGYSVSREKKERFSLILESASTNQTSMYLCASSFSTYEQYFGPGTRLTVT.

The chain employs TRBV7-9 and TRBJ1-5, with a weak D call TRBD1 (5 bases). The CDR3 spans 18 residues. Trimming removed 3 bases from V and 1 base from J, with 19 bases in between. Germline CDR1 and CDR2: SEHNR and FQNEAQ (reference sequence). The CDR3 reads CASSLKKRGPGSNQPQHF. Here the CDR3 DNA reads TGTGCCAGCAGCTTGAAAAAAAGGGGCCCTGGGAGCAATCAGCCCCAGCATTTT.

The chain carries TRBV7-2 and TRBJ2-7; D unresolved. This CDR3 has 14 amino acids. Germline CDR1 reads SGHTA; CDR2 reads FQGNSA. V lost 5 bases and J 0 bases, leaving 11 bases between the germline ends. CDR3 nucleotide sequence: TGTGCCAGCAGCCTCGTAAGCCTCTCCTACGAGCAGTACTTC. This encodes CASSLVSLSYEQYF.

The chain carries TRBV30 and TRBJ1-5; no clear D gene. CDR1 is GTSNPN and CDR2 is SVGIG in the germline V gene (reference sequence). The ends were cut back, 3 bases at V and 5 bases at J, with 14 bases in the middle. The CDR3 covers 14 residues. The DNA for the CDR3 is TGTGCCTGGAGCGCCACCGGCCGAGATCAGCCCCAGCATTTT. Translated, it gives CAWSATGRDQPQHF.

Remarks on this clone: The junction departs from germline at one end; a sequencing error may be responsible. CDR3 sequence reads: CASGLTRLAGISYGQYF. CDR3 nucleotide sequence: TGTGCTAGTGGTCTCACCCGACTAGCGGGGATCTCCTACGGGCAGTACTTC. The chain combines TRBV12-5 with TRBJ2-7; 11 nucleotides agree with TRBD2. The CDR3 extends over 17 amino acids. The germline V gene encodes CDR1 LGHNT and CDR2 FRNRAP.

The CDR3 coding sequence is TGTGCCAGCAGGCCCCCCGGACTAGCTTCCTACAATGAGCAGTTCTTC. Residues: CASRPPGLASYNEQFF. This rearrangement joins TRBV7-2 to TRBJ2-1; 8 bases match TRBD2. With V trimmed by 6 bases and J by 1 base, 8 bases remained unmatched. CDR3 length: 16 amino acids. The germline V gene has CDR1 SGHTA and CDR2 FQGNSA.

J is TRBJ2-2 and V is TRBV9; TRBD2 might be the D (6 bases). V gave up 2 bases and J gave up 7 bases, with 9 bases separating them. CDR3 size: 13 residues. From germline, CDR1 is SGDLS and CDR2 YYNGEE. As DNA, the CDR3 is TGTGCCAGCAGCGTGGAGGGGTTCGGGGAGCTGTTTTTT. Protein product: CASSVEGFGELFF.

The V gene is TRBV2, the J gene TRBJ2-7; TRBD2 matches 10 bases. Germline assignment: CDR1 SNHLY and CDR2 FYNNEI. V was pared by 0 bases and J by 4 bases, with 3 bases of the junction left unmatched. This CDR3 has 15 residues. The CDR3 here is CASSEATSGMYEQYF. DNA for the CDR3: TGTGCCAGCAGTGAAGCTACTAGCGGGATGTACGAGCAGTACTTC.

The DNA for the CDR3 is TGTGCCAGCAGCTCTGTTTACAATGAGCAGTTCTTC. Translating gives CASSSVYNEQFF. The genes are TRBV28 and TRBJ2-1, with D unclear. Germline CDR1 and CDR2: MDHEN and SYDVKM. This CDR3 contains 12 residues. V lost 6 bases, J lost 4 bases, and 7 bases lay in between.

This clone has just one count. The chain uses TRBV5-1 and TRBJ1-5; D is uncertain. The V and J ends lost 4 bases and 3 bases respectively, with 11 bases between them. The CDR3 is made up of 14 amino acids. The germline CDR1 and CDR2 sequences are SGHRS and YFSETQ. The CDR3 loop is CASSPAGANQPQHF. The CDR3 coding sequence is TGCGCCAGCAGCCCCGCGGGTGCCAATCAGCCCCAGCATTTT.

This clone has only one observation. The chain recombines TRBV7-2 with TRBJ1-6; 7 bases are shared with TRBD1. The CDR3 is 17 amino acids. After removal of 3 bases from V and 0 bases from J, the junction contained 5 bases not matched to a gene. CDR1 and CDR2 (germline): SGHTA, FQGNSA. The DNA of the CDR3 is TGTGCCAGCAGCTTGAACAGGGGTAACTCCTATAATTCACCCCTCCACTTT. It codes for CASSLNRGNSYNSPLHF.

The rearrangement joins TRBV4-1 to TRBJ2-1; D gene uncertain. The germline gives CDR1 MGHRA, CDR2 YSYEKL. The CDR3 is made up of 16 amino acids. The V gene lost 0 bases and the J gene lost 6 bases, with 15 bases spanning the gap. The CDR3 DNA reads as TGCGCCAGCAGCCAAGATGAGGTCGGTCTCAGCAATGAGCAGTTCTTC. Its translation is CASSQDEVGLSNEQFF.

This clone showed up just once. The chain carries TRBV5-6 and TRBJ1-2; 8 nucleotides agree with TRBD1. V shed 0 bases and J 4 bases; nucleotides not matched to a gene: 8. Looked up from germline, CDR1 is SGHDT and CDR2 is YYEEEE. The CDR3 is 16 amino acids. The chain's CDR3 is CASSLDRQGFIYGYTF. The CDR3 DNA reads as TGTGCCAGCAGCTTGGACCGACAGGGGTTTATCTATGGCTACACCTTC.

The CDR3 protein is CASSPSGTVNTEAFF. The CDR3 DNA reads TGTGCCAGCAGTCCTTCCGGGACAGTGAACACTGAAGCTTTCTTT. The rearrangement links TRBV6-1 to TRBJ1-1; 7 positions agree with TRBD1. This CDR3 contains 15 residues. Looked up from germline, CDR1 is MNHNS and CDR2 is SASEGT. With 5 bases clipped from V and 0 bases from J, the junction kept 6 bases outside the gene matches.